This T cell receptor beta chain was retrieved from a study of T cell changes during pregnancy in multiple sclerosis (dated by TCRdb to about 2019). About the full investigation: The study looked at changes in the T cell repertoire across pregnancy in women with multiple sclerosis.

The library came from the immunoSEQ multiplex PCR assay. In TCRdb, the immuneACCESS table is reduced to in-frame sequences with V and J assigned. These tables do not hold every clone; where another copy was compared, an unresolved V gene accounts for under half, and the others remain unexplained. This sample has 65,000 to 85,000 clones in its table, and approximately 91% of those were observed once. The top ten clonotypes cover over 1.3% of the sample. Reading the germline V gene gives CDR1 SGHVS and CDR2 FQNEAQ. The CDR3 contains 16 residues, cysteine and phenylalanine counted. The kept DNA is CDR3 alone, 48 bases in frame from the first base. Trimming removed 1 base from V and 2 bases from J, leaving 12 bases between the germline ends. On this clone itself: The antigen this receptor binds is unknown. It has no much larger one-base neighbor in the sample; base qualities were not kept.

The sample was peripheral blood, taken in the second trimester of pregnancy. The receptor chain draws on TRBV7-8 and TRBJ1-3; no D gene call is confident. This receptor was identified in a female donor with multiple sclerosis, enrolled in a pregnancy study. The CDR3 in this case is CASSLGGGGAGNTIYF. The bases are TGTGCCAGCAGCTTAGGGGGAGGAGGAGCTGGAAACACCATATATTTT.